The rows below give T cell receptor beta chains drawn from one sample of a study of response to subunit inactivated influenza vaccine. TCRdb reprocessed the RT-PCR reads via MiXCR and lists one record per CDR3 protein. This repertoire shows about 310,000 distinct CDR3 sequences, roughly 20% found once; its top ten account for 10%. The source material was PBMCs from blood, sampled less than 22 months after vaccination. These receptors all stem from a man between 50 and 69 years old who received an inactivated influenza vaccine. The CDR3 runs from the conserved cysteine through the conserved F or W. A D gene is named only where the DNA matches it firmly. Clone size is stated in some rows and not others, as once, few, many or a class when expanded.

TRBV5-4	TRBD1	once	TRBJ2-7	TGTGCCAGCAAGGGTACCACAGGGGGCGAGCAGTACTTC	CASKGTTGGEQYF
TRBV20-1	NA	NA	TRBJ2-1	TGCAGTGCTAGAGATTCCTGGTCCCTCGGGCAGTTCTTC	CSARDSWSLGQFF
TRBV20-1	TRBD2	NA	TRBJ2-1	TGCAGTGCTGCCTCCGGGACTAGCGGGAGGGCCCTCTCCAATGAGCAGTTCTTC	CSAASGTSGRALSNEQFF
TRBV9	TRBD1	NA	TRBJ1-2	TGTGCCAGCAGCCTGGCCGGGACAGGGAGCTATGGCTACACCTTC	CASSLAGTGSYGYTF
TRBV6-2/TRBV6-3	NA	few	TRBJ1-5	TGTGCCAGCAGTTACTCGATTGCATGTGAGGGGAAGGGGCCATATCAGCCCCAGCATTTT	CASSYSIACEGKGPYQPQHF
TRBV4-1	NA	NA	TRBJ2-2	TGCGCCAGCAGGCATCCCCAAGGGACGAACACCGGGGAGCTGTTTTTT	CASRHPQGTNTGELFF
TRBV19	NA	NA	TRBJ2-7	TGTGCCAGTGGTCCCTTTCTCGAGCAGTACTTC	CASGPFLEQYF
TRBV10-1	NA	once	TRBJ2-1	TGCGCCAGCAGTGCCGCCCCTAGGATCGATGAGCAGTTCTTC	CASSAAPRIDEQFF
TRBV6-5	NA	NA	TRBJ2-7	TGTGCCAGCAGTTACTCAGCTTTTTCCTACGAGCAGTACTTC	CASSYSAFSYEQYF
TRBV29-1	NA	NA	TRBJ2-1	TGCAGCACCGGTGGAGGAACCTACAATGAGCAGTTCTTC	CSTGGGTYNEQFF
TRBV7-2	TRBD1	few	TRBJ1-6	TGTGCCAGCAGCGAAACAGGGGAGGGCGATTCACCCCTCCACTTT	CASSETGEGDSPLHF
TRBV25-1	NA	few	TRBJ1-1	TGTGCCAGCAGTAGGCAGTGGTACACTGAAGCTTTCTTT	CASSRQWYTEAFF
TRBV2	NA	many	TRBJ1-2	TGTGCCAGCAGTGAGGGATGGAACTATGGCTACACCTTC	CASSEGWNYGYTF
TRBV18	NA	few	TRBJ1-1	TGTGCCAGCTTCATCGACCTGAACACTGAAGCTTTCTTT	CASFIDLNTEAFF
TRBV7-9	NA	few	TRBJ1-1	TGTGCCAGCAGCCTCATCCGGGAACTTGAAGCTTTCTTT	CASSLIRELEAFF
TRBV14	NA	few	TRBJ2-7	TGTGCCAGCAGCCACCACTCGGGACCAGACTCCTACGAGCAGTACTTC	CASSHHSGPDSYEQYF
TRBV27	TRBD1	few	TRBJ1-6	TGTGCCAGCAAAGGTCCGGGACAGGGGACACCCCTCCACTTT	CASKGPGQGTPLHF
TRBV24-1	TRBD2	few	TRBJ2-1	TGTGCCACCAGTGAACCGGGACTAGCGGGGGCTCACATCCACAATGAGCAGTTCTTC	CATSEPGLAGAHIHNEQFF
TRBV12-3/TRBV12-4	TRBD2	many	TRBJ2-2	TGTGCCAGCAGTCCTCGGACTAGCGGGAGTGGTGGGGAGCTGTTTTTT	CASSPRTSGSGGELFF
TRBV20-1	NA	few	TRBJ1-3	TGCAGTGCTAGAGATTATTTGACCGGGACGGCCTCTGGAAACACCATATATTTT	CSARDYLTGTASGNTIYF
TRBV6-5	TRBD1	few	TRBJ1-4	TGTGCCAGCAGTTACCAGGGGGCCGGTAATGAAAAACTGTTTTTT	CASSYQGAGNEKLFF
TRBV5-4	NA	many	TRBJ1-6	TGTGCCAGCAGCTTGTCCCCGCAGGGTGACTCACCCCTCCACTTT	CASSLSPQGDSPLHF
TRBV12-3/TRBV12-4	NA	many	TRBJ2-2	TGTGCCAGCAGTTTAGGGTCTCGCACCGGGGAGCTGTTTTTT	CASSLGSRTGELFF
TRBV27	NA	many	TRBJ1-6	TGTGCCAGCAGTTTCATTAATTCACCCCTCCACTTT	CASSFINSPLHF
TRBV3-1	NA	NA	TRBJ1-1	TGTGCCAGCAGCACTCCAGGGTTTACTGAAGCTTTCTTT	CASSTPGFTEAFF
TRBV5-1	TRBD2	NA	TRBJ2-1	TGCGCCAGCAGCCCGAAGACTAGCGGAGCTTACAATGAGCAGTTCTTC	CASSPKTSGAYNEQFF
TRBV5-1	TRBD2	NA	TRBJ2-1	TGCGCCAGCGGGTTGGGACTAGCGGGAGTCGATGAGCAGTTCTTC	CASGLGLAGVDEQFF
TRBV20-1	NA	few	TRBJ1-4	TGCAGTGCTAGAGATCTTCGGGGCGCGGGTGAAAAACTGTTTTTT	CSARDLRGAGEKLFF
TRBV4-2	TRBD2	NA	TRBJ2-1	TGTGCCAGCAGCCAGGAAAGGACTAGCGGATATTACAATGAGCAGTTCTTC	CASSQERTSGYYNEQFF
TRBV6-1	TRBD1	many	TRBJ1-2	TGTGCCAGCAGATCCGGGACAGGGGTAATAGGGGGCTACACCTTC	CASRSGTGVIGGYTF
TRBV3-1	NA	few	TRBJ2-3	TGTGCCAGCAGCCAGGCGACCACTACTAGAGAGTATTTT	CASSQATTTREYF
TRBV4-1	TRBD2	NA	TRBJ2-5	TGCGCCAGCAGCCAAGAACCGGGACTAGCGGAGACCCAGTACTTC	CASSQEPGLAETQYF
TRBV5-1	NA	NA	TRBJ2-7	TGCGCCAGCAGCTTGGAGGGCAGGACCCCCTACGAGCAGTACTTC	CASSLEGRTPYEQYF
TRBV4-3	NA	few	TRBJ1-1	TGCGCCAGCAGTAAAACCAGGACATTGAACACTGAAGCTTTCTTT	CASSKTRTLNTEAFF
TRBV5-1	TRBD2	few	TRBJ2-1	TGCGCCAGCAGCTTTGGCGGGGGGCTAGCGGGAGGATCCTACAATGAGCAGTTCTTC	CASSFGGGLAGGSYNEQFF